Listed here are 25 T cell receptor beta chains from one sample, sequenced in a study of T-cell reconstitution after alpha-beta-depleted transplantation in children. A TCRbeta library incorporating unique molecular identifiers was prepared. TCRdb analysed the PCR reads with MiXCR anew, one entry per CDR3 protein. Of a few hundred thousand distinct CDR3 sequences listed, roughly 17% are singletons. The material sequenced was PBMCs, mostly from graft donor cells, taken 360 days after TCRalphabeta/CD19-depleted stem cell transplant. These receptors originate from a boy younger than two who had a stem cell transplant for Wiskott-Aldrich syndrome, so the T cells may come from the graft donor.

The chain links TRBV24-1 to TRBJ1-2; D ambiguous. Germline assignment: CDR1 KGHDR and CDR2 SFDVKD. This CDR3 comprises 15 residues. Trimming took off 3 bases at V and 3 bases at J, with 13 bases between the two ends. This chain's CDR3 is CATSDPRDGYYGYTF. CDR3 sequence (DNA): TGTGCCACCAGTGATCCTCGTGACGGATACTATGGCTACACCTTC.

The rearrangement joins TRBV7-9 to TRBJ2-1; TRBD1 agrees at 7 bases. Germline lookup yields CDR1 SEHNR and CDR2 FQNEAQ (reference sequence). There are 16 residues in the CDR3. J lost 4 bases, V lost 0 bases, and 6 bases had no gene match. DNA of the CDR3: TGTGCCAGCAGCTTAGCCGACAGGGTGAGGTACAATGAGCAGTTCTTC. As protein: CASSLADRVRYNEQFF.

This clonotype showed up just a few times. This chain links TRBV7-9 with TRBJ2-1; D perhaps matches TRBD2 (6 bases). The CDR3 consists of 16 residues. Germline CDR1 SEHNR, CDR2 FQNEAQ (reference sequence). Trimming cost V 1 base and J 7 bases, with 17 bases left between them. Written as DNA, the CDR3 is TGTGCCAGCAGCTTAGGAGCCGGGAGTGGACAAAATGAGCAGTTCTTC. Protein product: CASSLGAGSGQNEQFF.

This clonotype turned up a few times. V gene TRBV4-3 combines with J gene TRBJ1-1, with no clear D. Trimming cost V 4 bases and J 1 base, with 10 bases left between them. The CDR3 loop spans 14 amino acids. CDR1 is LGHNA and CDR2 is YSLEER in the germline V gene. CDR3 sequence: CASSRKSRNTEAFF. CDR3 nucleotide sequence: TGCGCCAGCAGCCGTAAGTCCCGGAACACTGAAGCTTTCTTT.

This clonotype was counted only a few times. The rearrangement uses TRBV7-9 and TRBJ1-6, with D tentatively TRBD1 (6 bases). V was pared by 10 bases and J by 6 bases, with 22 bases between. The CDR3 loop spans 16 amino acids. Germline V gene data show CDR1 as SEHNR and CDR2 as FQNEAQ (reference sequence). CDR3 nucleotides: TGTGCCACCACTATAGGGGGGCGAACGTTTAATTCACCCCTCCACTTT. It specifies CATTIGGRTFNSPLHF.

The chain joins TRBV28 to TRBJ2-4; tentative D call: TRBD2 (5 bases). The CDR3 extends over 14 amino acids. The germline CDR1 and CDR2 sequences are MDHEN and SYDVKM. Trimming took 2 bases from V and 7 from J, leaving 12 bases between them. The CDR3 DNA is TGTGCCAGCAGTTTAATCCTGACTACTAACATTCAGTACTTC. Translated: CASSLILTTNIQYF. Using reference TRBV28 and TRBJ2-4 for the parts outside the CDR3, the full variable domain is DVKVTQSSRYLVKRTGEKVFLECVQDMDHENMFWYRQDPGLGLRLIYFSYDVKMKEKGDIPEGYSVSREKKERFSLILESASTNQTSMYLCASSLILTTNIQYFGAGTRLSVL.

This clonotype was found a few times. The chain is built from TRBV20-1 and TRBJ2-5; 13 bases are a match to TRBD2. CDR3 length: 14 residues. CDR1 is DFQATT, CDR2 SNEGSKA, per germline (reference sequence). V shed 6 bases and J 5 bases; nucleotides not matched to a gene: 6. The CDR3 protein is CSAPTSGGRETQYF. The DNA of the CDR3 is TGCAGTGCACCGACTAGCGGGGGGCGGGAGACCCAGTACTTC.

In this sample, this clonotype turned up a few times. The V call is TRBV15, the J call TRBJ2-3, with D hard to call. The CDR3 sequence is 17 residues long. Germline CDR1 reads LNHNV; CDR2 reads YYDKDF (reference sequence). The V gene lost 1 base and the J gene lost 2 bases, with 16 bases spanning the gap. DNA for the CDR3: TGTGCCACCAGCAGAGGTACCGGCAAAACCATCACAGATACGCAGTATTTT. Its translation is CATSRGTGKTITDTQYF.

The count of this clonotype is one. V usage is TRBV20-1 and J usage is TRBJ1-5; D gene unclear. Germline lookup yields CDR1 DFQATT and CDR2 SNEGSKA (reference sequence). The CDR3 extends over 14 amino acids. V was trimmed by 5 bases and J by 0 bases, leaving 11 bases between them. CDR3 bases: TGCAGTGCTCAGAGCGGGTATAGCAATCAGCCCCAGCATTTT. Its protein is CSAQSGYSNQPQHF.

V usage is TRBV25-1 and J usage is TRBJ1-5, with D unresolved. Trimming shortened V by 1 base and J by 8 bases, and 12 bases separated the two germline ends. The V gene's germline CDR1 is MGHDK and CDR2 SYGVNS. The CDR3 extends over 14 amino acids. CDR3 sequence: CASSESGGNKPQHF. In DNA form, the CDR3 reads TGTGCCAGCAGTGAATCAGGAGGGAATAAGCCCCAGCATTTT. The full variable domain, in which reference TRBV25-1 and TRBJ1-5 provide the parts outside the CDR3, is EADIYQTPRYLVIGTGKKITLECSQTMGHDKMYWYQQDPGMELHLIHYSYGVNSTEKGDLSSESTVSRIRTEHFPLTLESARPSHTSQYLCASSESGGNKPQHFGDGTRLSIL.

This clonotype was counted only a few times. V and J are TRBV7-2 and TRBJ2-7; TRBD1 matches 9 bases. The CDR3 is 14 residues long. Germline CDR1 reads SGHTA; CDR2 reads FQGNSA. V lost 5 bases, J lost 5 bases, and 7 bases stayed unmatched. The DNA of the CDR3 is TGTGCCAGCAGCCGCGGACAGGGGAAGGACGAGCAGTACTTC. Protein sequence: CASSRGQGKDEQYF. Drawing the rest from reference TRBV7-2 and TRBJ2-7, the complete variable domain is GAGVSQSPSNKVTEKGKDVELRCDPISGHTALYWYRQSLGQGLEFLIYFQGNSAPDKSGLPSDRFSAERTGGSVSTLTIQRTQQEDSAVYLCASSRGQGKDEQYFGPGTRLTVT.

This clonotype was counted a few times. The chain uses TRBV12-3 or TRBV12-4 and TRBJ2-1; D is perhaps TRBD1 or TRBD2 (5 bases each). The V end was cut by 5 bases, the J end by 0 bases, with 14 bases between. The CDR3 loop spans 16 amino acids. The CDR3: CASSPRLGGSYNEQFF. In DNA form, the CDR3 reads TGTGCCAGCAGTCCCCGACTTGGGGGCTCCTACAATGAGCAGTTCTTC.

The rearrangement joins TRBV7-6 to TRBJ1-5; weak D call: TRBD1 (6 bases). The CDR3 consists of 13 residues. The germline V gene has CDR1 SGHVS and CDR2 FNYEAQ. With 5 bases removed from V and 7 bases from J, the gap between germline ends came to 12 bases. CDR3 residues: CASSSFGGQPQHF. The DNA for the CDR3 is TGTGCCAGCAGCAGCTTCGGGGGCCAGCCCCAGCATTTT.

The chain uses TRBV5-1 and TRBJ1-1, with 7 positions matching TRBD1. V shed 5 bases, J shed 5 bases, and the junction held 6 bases outside the gene matches. The CDR3 contains 13 residues. CDR1 and CDR2 (germline): SGHRS, YFSETQ. The CDR3 DNA follows: TGCGCCAGCAGATTGACAGGGAGAACTGAAGCTTTCTTT. Protein sequence: CASRLTGRTEAFF.

This chain uses TRBV20-1 with TRBJ2-1; D possibly matches TRBD1 or TRBD2 (5 bases each). Per germline, CDR1 DFQATT and CDR2 SNEGSKA (reference sequence). The length of the CDR3 is 15 residues. V lost 2 bases to trimming and J lost 4 bases, with 15 bases between them. DNA for the CDR3: TGCAGTGCTAGATCTGGGGCTGGCGGGTACAATGAGCAGTTCTTC. Residues: CSARSGAGGYNEQFF.

The V call is TRBV28, the J call TRBJ1-2; weak D call: TRBD1 (5 bases). This CDR3 has 14 amino acids. V shed 7 bases and J shed 7 bases, with 19 bases lying between them. The V gene's germline CDR1 is MDHEN and CDR2 SYDVKM. CDR3 region: CASTPGMGEGGYTF. The CDR3 DNA reads TGTGCCAGCACCCCCGGTATGGGGGAGGGTGGCTACACCTTC.

The rearrangement joins TRBV24-1 to TRBJ2-1; TRBD2 aligns across 16 bases. Germline lookup yields CDR1 KGHDR and CDR2 SFDVKD. This CDR3 comprises 21 residues. Germline trimming cut 5 bases from V and 0 bases from J; bases unmatched to any gene: 12. In nucleotides, the CDR3 is TGTGCCACCAGTGCTGGCCCCGGGACTAGCGGGAGGGCTTACTCCTACAATGAGCAGTTCTTC. Translated: CATSAGPGTSGRAYSYNEQFF.

The chain uses TRBV15 and TRBJ2-3; unclear D gene. The CDR3 extends over 14 amino acids. The germline V and J ends were trimmed by 0 bases and 6 bases, with 10 bases remaining between them. Germline V CDR1 and CDR2: LNHNV, YYDKDF (reference sequence). CDR3 sequence reads: CATSRDLGYDTQYF. As DNA, the CDR3 is TGTGCCACCAGCAGAGATCTGGGGTACGATACGCAGTATTTT.

This clonotype was seen repeatedly, ten times or more. The chain carries TRBV5-1 and TRBJ2-1; 8 positions match TRBD2. There are 15 residues in the CDR3. Germline V gene sequence: CDR1 SGHRS, CDR2 YFSETQ. Losses at the gene ends were 1 base for V and 2 bases for J; bases not matched to a gene: 2. The CDR3 is CASSLRLAPYNEQFF. In nucleotides, the CDR3 is TGCGCCAGCAGCTTGCGACTAGCGCCCTACAATGAGCAGTTCTTC.

The chain joins TRBV2 to TRBJ2-2; no reliable D call. CDR1 SNHLY and CDR2 FYNNEI come from the germline V gene. The CDR3 consists of 13 residues. The V and J ends lost 7 bases and 4 bases respectively, with 10 bases between them. DNA for the CDR3: TGTGCCAGCACCCTGTTGGTCACCGGGGAGCTGTTTTTT. It translates to CASTLLVTGELFF.

This clonotype was picked up a small number of times. The gene calls are TRBV5-1 and TRBJ2-6; D uncertain. CDR3 length: 16 residues. V was cut by 0 bases and J by 1 base, with 8 bases left in between. Germline V CDR1 and CDR2: SGHRS, YFSETQ. CDR3 nucleotide sequence: TGCGCCAGCAGCTTGGCCGGGTTTTCTGGGGCCAACGTCCTGACTTTC. This translates into CASSLAGFSGANVLTF.

The chain couples TRBV2 to TRBJ2-5, with 7 bases lining up with TRBD2. This CDR3 contains 16 residues. Germline V gene sequence: CDR1 SNHLY, CDR2 FYNNEI. V lost 3 bases to trimming and J lost 4 bases; unmatched junction nucleotides: 11. The CDR3 spells CASSDAWGGSLETQYF. The CDR3 DNA is TGTGCCAGCAGTGACGCCTGGGGCGGGAGTTTAGAGACCCAGTACTTC.

This chain links TRBV11-2 with TRBJ2-2; 8 bases map to TRBD2. This CDR3 spans 15 amino acids. Germline values: CDR1 SGHAT, CDR2 FQNNGV. V lost 3 bases, J lost 6 bases, and 6 bases stayed unmatched. The CDR3 loop reads CASSFSGKRAGELFF. Here the CDR3 DNA reads TGTGCCAGCAGCTTTAGCGGGAAACGGGCCGGGGAGCTGTTTTTT.

This clonotype was detected a few times. CDR3 sequence reads: CASSYPFQGPYEQYF. As DNA, the CDR3 is TGTGCCAGCAGTTACCCGTTCCAGGGGCCCTACGAGCAGTACTTC. The chain joins TRBV6-2 or TRBV6-3 to TRBJ2-7; TRBD1 is a possible D gene (6 bases). The CDR3 runs to 15 residues. The germline CDR1 and CDR2 sequences are MNHEY and SVGEGT. V gave up 2 bases and J gave up 2 bases, with 13 bases separating them.

The chain has TRBV25-1 and TRBJ1-4; D unresolved. The V and J ends lost 4 bases and 0 bases respectively, with 9 bases between them. This CDR3 spans 15 amino acids. Germline lookup yields CDR1 MGHDK and CDR2 SYGVNS. CDR3 sequence (DNA): TGTGCCAGCAGTGGCCCACAACCAACTAATGAAAAACTGTTTTTT. It is translated as CASSGPQPTNEKLFF.